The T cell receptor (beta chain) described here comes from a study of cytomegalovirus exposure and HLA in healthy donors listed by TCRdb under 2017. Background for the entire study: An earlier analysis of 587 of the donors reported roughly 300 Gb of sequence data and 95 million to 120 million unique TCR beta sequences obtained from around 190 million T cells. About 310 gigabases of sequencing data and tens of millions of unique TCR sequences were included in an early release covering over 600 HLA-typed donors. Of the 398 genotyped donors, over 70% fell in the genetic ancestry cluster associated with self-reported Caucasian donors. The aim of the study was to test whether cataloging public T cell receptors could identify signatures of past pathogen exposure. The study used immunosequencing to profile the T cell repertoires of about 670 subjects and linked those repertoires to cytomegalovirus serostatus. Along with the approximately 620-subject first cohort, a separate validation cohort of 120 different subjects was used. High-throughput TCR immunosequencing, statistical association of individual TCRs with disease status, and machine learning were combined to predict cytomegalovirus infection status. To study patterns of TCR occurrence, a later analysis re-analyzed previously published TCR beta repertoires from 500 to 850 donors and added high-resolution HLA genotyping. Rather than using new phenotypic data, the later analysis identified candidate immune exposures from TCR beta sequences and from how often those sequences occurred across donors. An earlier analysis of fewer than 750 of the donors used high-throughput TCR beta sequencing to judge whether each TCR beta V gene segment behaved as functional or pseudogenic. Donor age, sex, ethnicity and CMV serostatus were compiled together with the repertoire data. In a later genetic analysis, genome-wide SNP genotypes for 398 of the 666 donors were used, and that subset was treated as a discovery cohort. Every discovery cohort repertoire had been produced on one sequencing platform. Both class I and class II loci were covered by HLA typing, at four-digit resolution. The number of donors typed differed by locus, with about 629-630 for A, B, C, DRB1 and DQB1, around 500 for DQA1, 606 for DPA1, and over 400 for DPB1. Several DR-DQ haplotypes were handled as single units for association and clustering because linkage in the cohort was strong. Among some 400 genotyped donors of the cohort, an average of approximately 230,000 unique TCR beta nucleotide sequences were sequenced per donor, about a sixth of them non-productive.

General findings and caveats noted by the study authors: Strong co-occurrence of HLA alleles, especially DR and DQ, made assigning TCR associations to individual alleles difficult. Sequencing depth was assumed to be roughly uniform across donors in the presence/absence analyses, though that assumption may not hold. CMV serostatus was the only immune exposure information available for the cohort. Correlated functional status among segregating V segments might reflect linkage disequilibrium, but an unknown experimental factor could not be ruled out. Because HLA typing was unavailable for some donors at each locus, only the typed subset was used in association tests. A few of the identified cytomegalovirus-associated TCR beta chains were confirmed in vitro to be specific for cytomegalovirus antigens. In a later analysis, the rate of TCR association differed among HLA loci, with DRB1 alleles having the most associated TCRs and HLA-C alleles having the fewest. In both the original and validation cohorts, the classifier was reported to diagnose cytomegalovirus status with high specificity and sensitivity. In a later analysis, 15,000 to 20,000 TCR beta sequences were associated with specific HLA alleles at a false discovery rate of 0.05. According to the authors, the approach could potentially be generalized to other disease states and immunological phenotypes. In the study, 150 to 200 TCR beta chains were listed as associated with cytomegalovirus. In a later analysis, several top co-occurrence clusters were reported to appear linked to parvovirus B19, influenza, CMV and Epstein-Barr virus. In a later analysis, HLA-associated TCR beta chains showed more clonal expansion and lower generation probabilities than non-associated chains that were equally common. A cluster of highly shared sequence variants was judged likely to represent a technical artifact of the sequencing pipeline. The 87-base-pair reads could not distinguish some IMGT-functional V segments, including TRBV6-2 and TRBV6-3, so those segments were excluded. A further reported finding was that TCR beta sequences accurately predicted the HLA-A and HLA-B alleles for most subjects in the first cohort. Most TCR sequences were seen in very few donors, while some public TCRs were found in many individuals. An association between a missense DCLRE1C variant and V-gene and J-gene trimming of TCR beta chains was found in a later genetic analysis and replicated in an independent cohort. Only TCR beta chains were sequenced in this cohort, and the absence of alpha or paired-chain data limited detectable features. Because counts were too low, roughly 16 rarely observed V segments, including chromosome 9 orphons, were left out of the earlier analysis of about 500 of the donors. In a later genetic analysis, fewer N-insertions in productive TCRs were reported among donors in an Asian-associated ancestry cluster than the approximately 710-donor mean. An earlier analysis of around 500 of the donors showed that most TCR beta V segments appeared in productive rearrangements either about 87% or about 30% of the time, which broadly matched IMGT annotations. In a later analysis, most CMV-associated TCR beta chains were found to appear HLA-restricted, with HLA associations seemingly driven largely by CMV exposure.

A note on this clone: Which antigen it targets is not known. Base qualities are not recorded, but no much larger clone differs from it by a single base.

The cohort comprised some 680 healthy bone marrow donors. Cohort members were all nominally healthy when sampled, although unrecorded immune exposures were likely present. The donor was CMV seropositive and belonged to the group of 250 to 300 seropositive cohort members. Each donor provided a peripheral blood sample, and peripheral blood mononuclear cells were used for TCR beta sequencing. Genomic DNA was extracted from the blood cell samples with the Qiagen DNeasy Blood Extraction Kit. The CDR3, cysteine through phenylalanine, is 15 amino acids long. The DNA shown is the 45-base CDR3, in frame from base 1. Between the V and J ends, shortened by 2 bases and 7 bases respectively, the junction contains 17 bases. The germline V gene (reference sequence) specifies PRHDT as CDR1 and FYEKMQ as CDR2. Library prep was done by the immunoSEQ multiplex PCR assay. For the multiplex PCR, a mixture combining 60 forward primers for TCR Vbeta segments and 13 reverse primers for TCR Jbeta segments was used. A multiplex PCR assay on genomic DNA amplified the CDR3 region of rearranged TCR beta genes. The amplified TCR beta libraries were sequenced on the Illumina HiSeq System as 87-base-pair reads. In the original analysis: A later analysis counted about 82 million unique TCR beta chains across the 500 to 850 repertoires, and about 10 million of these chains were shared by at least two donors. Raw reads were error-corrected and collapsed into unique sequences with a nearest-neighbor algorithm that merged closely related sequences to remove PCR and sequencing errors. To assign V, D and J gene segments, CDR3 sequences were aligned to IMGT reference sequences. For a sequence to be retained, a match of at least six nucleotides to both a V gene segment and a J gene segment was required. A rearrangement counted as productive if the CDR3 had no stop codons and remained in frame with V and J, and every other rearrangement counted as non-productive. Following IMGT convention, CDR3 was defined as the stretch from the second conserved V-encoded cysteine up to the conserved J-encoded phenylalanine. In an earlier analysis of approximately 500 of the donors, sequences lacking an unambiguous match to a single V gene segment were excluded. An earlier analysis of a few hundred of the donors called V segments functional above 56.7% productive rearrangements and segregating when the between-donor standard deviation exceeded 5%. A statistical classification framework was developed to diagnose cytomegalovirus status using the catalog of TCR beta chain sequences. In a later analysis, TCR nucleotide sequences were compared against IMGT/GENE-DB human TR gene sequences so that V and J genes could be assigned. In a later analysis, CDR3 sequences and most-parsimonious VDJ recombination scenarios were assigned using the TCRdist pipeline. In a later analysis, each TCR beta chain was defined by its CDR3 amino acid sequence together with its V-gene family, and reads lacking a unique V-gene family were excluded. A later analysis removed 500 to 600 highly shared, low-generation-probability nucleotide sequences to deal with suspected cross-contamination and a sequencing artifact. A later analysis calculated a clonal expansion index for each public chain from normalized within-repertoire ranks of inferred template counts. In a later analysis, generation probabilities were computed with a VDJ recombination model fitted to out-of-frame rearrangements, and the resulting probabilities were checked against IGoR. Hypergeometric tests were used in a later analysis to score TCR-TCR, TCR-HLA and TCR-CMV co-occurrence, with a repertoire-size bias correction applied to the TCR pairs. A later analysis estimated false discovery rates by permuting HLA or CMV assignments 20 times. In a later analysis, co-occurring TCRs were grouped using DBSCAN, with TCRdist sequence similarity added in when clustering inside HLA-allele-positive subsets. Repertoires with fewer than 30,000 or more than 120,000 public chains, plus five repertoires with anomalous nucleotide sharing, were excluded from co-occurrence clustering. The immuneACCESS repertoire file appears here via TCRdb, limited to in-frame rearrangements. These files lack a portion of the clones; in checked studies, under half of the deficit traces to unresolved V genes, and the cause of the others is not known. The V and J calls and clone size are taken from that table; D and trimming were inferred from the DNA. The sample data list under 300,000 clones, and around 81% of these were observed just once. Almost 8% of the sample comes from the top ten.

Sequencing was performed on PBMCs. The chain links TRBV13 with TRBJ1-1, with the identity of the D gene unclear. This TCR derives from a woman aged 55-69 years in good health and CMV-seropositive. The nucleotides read TGTGCCAGCAGCTTAAGACGAGGAGTTTACGGTGAAGCTTTCTTT. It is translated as CASSLRRGVYGEAFF.